This T cell receptor beta chain was captured by sequencing in a study of post-analysis software for immune sequencing data. Study observations and caveats: When compared against controls, multiple sclerosis patients showed significantly lower normalized Chao1 diversity.

The CDR3 extends over 16 amino acids. Germline CDR1 and CDR2: SQVTM and ANQGSEA. The ends lost 4 bases at V and 10 bases at J; junction bases unmatched: 14. The library was made from cDNA and included unique molecular identifiers. TCRdb passed the PCR reads through MiXCR, listing each CDR3 protein once. The sample records about 160,000 distinct CDR3 sequences, 36% being singletons. This clonotype has ten or more counts. Its antigen is undetermined. The sequences come from blood, collected after autologous hematopoietic stem cell transplantation. This TCR came from a girl between 10 and 17 years old with multiple sclerosis. The chain links TRBV29-1 to TRBJ2-1, with TRBD2 matching over 12 bases. CDR3 nucleotides: TGCAGCGTTGTCCTAGCGGGAGGGCTGGGGTCGAGCGAGCAGTTCTTC. It specifies CSVVLAGGLGSSEQFF.